These T cell receptor beta chains were read from a single sample in a study of blood T cell repertoires in COVID-19. Some clones are missing from TCRdb's copy, which holds only in-frame ones; the method was immunoSEQ multiplex PCR. In the table there are about 190,000 clones, 70% to 85% of which are singletons. The sample taken for sequencing was PBMCs or T cells enriched from blood (not recorded which). Every receptor here comes from a woman aged 45-59 years who had recovered from COVID-19. CDR3s include the opening cysteine and the closing phenylalanine or tryptophan. A D gene is named only where the DNA matches it firmly. Size values are once, few and many counts, or a class for expanded clones, and some rows have none.

>TRBJ2-3|.|TRBD2|TRBV18
CASSQGTSGGSDTQYF
TGTGCCAGCTCACAAGGGACTAGCGGCGGGTCAGATACGCAGTATTTT
>TRBJ1-4|.|TRBD1|TRBV7-2
CASSAPGQGINEKLFF
TGTGCCAGCAGCGCCCCGGGACAGGGGATTAATGAAAAACTGTTTTTT
>TRBJ1-1|.|TRBD1|TRBV11-3
CASSSGTDTEAFF
TGTGCCAGCAGCTCTGGGACAGACACTGAAGCTTTCTTT
>TRBJ2-5|.|TRBD2|TRBV27
CASSPRTSGGETQYF
TGTGCCAGCAGTCCCCGGACTAGCGGGGGAGAGACCCAGTACTTC
>TRBJ1-2|.|.|TRBV29-1
CSALQGTYGYTF
TGCAGCGCCTTACAGGGAACCTATGGCTACACCTTC
>TRBJ1-5|.|.|TRBV18
CASSFGGTHQPQHF
TGTGCCAGCTCGTTTGGGGGGACCCATCAGCCCCAGCATTTT
>TRBJ2-7|few|.|TRBV4-2
CASSQSGYEQYF
TGTGCCAGCAGCCAAAGCGGATACGAGCAGTACTTC
>TRBJ1-6|.|TRBD1|TRBV9
CASSVERREGATYNSPLHF
TGTGCCAGCAGCGTAGAGAGGAGAGAGGGGGCAACCTATAATTCACCCCTCCACTTT
>TRBJ2-1|.|TRBD2|TRBV7-2
CASSLGGSGIYNEQFF
TGTGCCAGCAGCCTCGGGGGGTCGGGAATCTACAATGAGCAGTTCTTC
>TRBJ1-3|.|.|TRBV14
CASSLSGNTIYF
TGTGCCAGCAGCCTTAGTGGAAACACCATATATTTT
>TRBJ1-2|few|TRBD1|TRBV28
CASSLPNPQGAHYGYTF
TGTGCCAGCAGTTTACCTAACCCACAGGGGGCGCACTATGGCTACACCTTC
>TRBJ2-7|.|.|TRBV28
CARIQGLLHEQYF
TGTGCCAGAATACAGGGTCTTTTACACGAGCAGTACTTC
>TRBJ2-5|.|.|TRBV25-1
CASAGSLMAQYF
TGTGCCAGCGCGGGGTCCCTCATGGCCCAGTACTTC
>TRBJ2-1|.|TRBD2|TRBV3-1/TRBV3-2
CASSQSKGKIAGGYNEQFF
TGTGCCAGCAGCCAGTCCAAGGGGAAAATAGCGGGAGGCTACAATGAGCAGTTCTTC
>TRBJ1-6|.|.|TRBV7-9
CASSLGAPCYNSPLHF
TGTGCCAGCAGCTTAGGAGCCCCCTGCTATAATTCACCCCTCCACTTT
>TRBJ2-7|.|.|TRBV28
CASKTSIYEQYF
TGTGCCAGCAAAACTAGTATCTACGAGCAGTACTTC
>TRBJ2-2|.|.|TRBV13
CASSSRGAADTGELFF
TGTGCCAGCAGCTCGCGCGGGGCCGCGGACACCGGGGAGCTGTTTTTT
>TRBJ2-2|.|.|TRBV19
CASSTWTGRQAGPTGELFF
TGTGCCAGTAGTACCTGGACAGGGAGGCAAGCGGGACCCACCGGGGAGCTGTTTTTT
>TRBJ2-5|.|TRBD1|TRBV5-4
CASPPRGRGETQYF
TGTGCCAGCCCCCCCAGGGGCAGGGGGGAGACCCAGTACTTC
>TRBJ2-7|few|TRBD1|TRBV2
CASAGTGGYEQYF
TGTGCCAGCGCCGGGACAGGGGGCTACGAGCAGTACTTC
>TRBJ1-4|.|.|TRBV5-1
CASSLLGGRGDEKLFF
TGCGCCAGCAGCTTGCTCGGGGGCCGGGGGGATGAAAAACTGTTTTTT
>TRBJ1-2|.|.|TRBV4-1
CASSLLPTAFSNYGYTF
TGCGCCAGCAGCCTCCTCCCGACAGCTTTCTCTAACTATGGCTACACCTTC
>TRBJ2-3|.|TRBD1|TRBV29-1
CSGGLDRGSDTQYF
TGCAGCGGGGGATTAGACAGGGGGTCAGATACGCAGTATTTT
>TRBJ2-2|.|.|TRBV12-3/TRBV12-4
CASSLGSAGELFF
TGTGCCAGCAGTTTAGGTTCGGCCGGGGAGCTGTTTTTT
>TRBJ1-4|few|.|TRBV3-1/TRBV3-2
CASRDSLNEKLFF
TGTGCCAGCAGGGACAGCCTTAATGAAAAACTGTTTTTT
>TRBJ1-1|.|.|TRBV7-9
CASSLSGVNTEAFF
TGTGCCAGCAGCTTAAGCGGAGTTAACACTGAAGCTTTCTTT
>TRBJ2-1|.|.|TRBV6-4
CASKRGSADNEQFF
TGTGCCAGCAAGAGGGGGAGTGCGGACAATGAGCAGTTCTTC
>TRBJ2-7|.|.|TRBV28
CASSYPRPSYEQYF
TGTGCCAGCAGTTACCCCAGGCCGTCATACGAGCAGTACTTC
>TRBJ2-5|.|TRBD2|TRBV5-1
CASSPGPREKETQYF
TGCGCCAGCAGCCCCGGTCCGCGGGAGAAAGAGACCCAGTACTTC
>TRBJ2-3|.|TRBD2|TRBV9
CASSPQTSGSSTQYF
TGTGCCAGCAGCCCCCAGACTAGCGGGAGTTCGACGCAGTATTTT
>TRBJ1-3|.|.|TRBV28
CASSLVSSGNTIYF
TGTGCCAGCAGTTTGGTGAGCTCTGGAAACACCATATATTTT
>TRBJ1-2|.|TRBD1|TRBV18
CASSPIGQGDGYTF
TGTGCCAGCTCACCGATTGGACAGGGGGATGGCTACACCTTC
>TRBJ2-6|.|.|TRBV3-1/TRBV3-2
CASSQGTWGANVLTF
TGTGCCAGCAGCCAAGGGACATGGGGGGCCAACGTCCTGACTTTC
>TRBJ1-5|.|TRBD1|TRBV28
CASSTTGGQRGNQPQHF
TGTGCCAGCAGTACAACAGGGGGCCAGAGGGGCAATCAGCCCCAGCATTTT
>TRBJ2-7|.|TRBD1|TRBV28
CASSPRTGGYEQYF
TGTGCCAGCAGTCCTAGGACAGGGGGCTACGAGCAGTACTTC
>TRBJ1-4|.|.|TRBV7-9
CASSPNSNEKLFF
TGTGCCAGCAGCCCCAACAGTAATGAAAAACTGTTTTTT
>TRBJ2-3|.|.|TRBV18
CASSPPGGRTDTQYF
TGTGCCAGCTCACCACCGGGCGGGCGCACAGATACGCAGTATTTT
>TRBJ1-1|.|TRBD1|TRBV10-1
CASSAGGFEGTEAFF
TGCGCCAGCAGTGCAGGGGGCTTTGAGGGCACTGAAGCTTTCTTT
>TRBJ1-5|few|.|TRBV7-3
CASSFSRNQPQHF
TGTGCCAGCAGCTTCTCCAGAAATCAGCCCCAGCATTTT
>TRBJ2-1|.|.|TRBV5-4
CASSLGSSSYNEQFF
TGTGCCAGCAGCTTGGGGAGCAGCTCCTACAATGAGCAGTTCTTC
>TRBJ2-1|few|TRBD2|TRBV28
CASSLALSSPLLAGNNEQFF
TGTGCCAGCAGCCTTGCGCTATCCAGCCCTTTACTAGCGGGAAACAATGAGCAGTTCTTC
>TRBJ1-1|once|.|TRBV4-2
CASSQEKSTEAFF
TGTGCCAGCAGCCAAGAAAAGAGCACTGAAGCTTTCTTT
>TRBJ1-1|.|.|TRBV6-2/TRBV6-3
CASSWGSAGTEAFF
TGTGCCAGCAGTTGGGGATCCGCGGGCACTGAAGCTTTCTTT
>TRBJ1-5|.|.|TRBV28
CASSLGGGGPQPQHF
TGTGCCAGCAGTTTGGGTGGCGGGGGCCCTCAGCCCCAGCATTTT